This TCR beta chain came from a study of blood T cell repertoires in COVID-19 (dated by TCRdb to about 2020). Regarding the complete study: Samples from collaborators originated in the United States, Italy and Spain and spanned both the acute and convalescent phases of COVID-19. The material from the prospective study consisted of cDNA or gDNA derived from T cells, B-cell-depleted T cells, or PBMCs. Deeply sampled blood TCRbeta repertoires from subjects exposed to, actively infected with, or recovered from COVID-19 were included in the dataset. The repertoires were made available in a free public database intended to serve as a resource for research on the immune response to SARS-CoV-2. The samples were drawn from two sources: the first 160 participants of the ongoing ImmuneRACE study, and 950 to 1,500 subjects contributed by 6 global collaborators. A de-identified subject ID, COVID-19 status, age in years and sex were almost always included in the sample metadata. Where available, HLA class I and class II types were obtained from metadata supplied by the sample provider rather than from assay-based typing. Findings and caveats that apply to the study as a whole: Clinical and demographic metadata were provided uncurated, with the amount varying by source and participant.

Points on this clone: It lacks a known antigen. The sample holds no much larger clone one base away, and base qualities are not on file.

TCRbeta CDR3 regions were amplified from genomic DNA by means of the immunoSEQ Assay, a bias-controlled multiplex PCR. The study's processing was this. The number of nucleated cells in each sample was estimated from the amplification of reference gene primers within the assay. Sequence reads were collapsed and filtered to measure the absolute abundance of every unique TCRbeta CDR3 rearrangement. Productive Simpson clonality was computed per sample as the square root of Simpson's diversity index over productive rearrangements. TCRdb stores this immuneACCESS table with in-frame sequences only. Part of the clones is absent; in the studies checked, under half of the shortfall reflects unresolved V genes, and no reason is known for the rest. That table gives V, J and clone size, and the DNA gave D and trimming. This sample is represented by 150,000 to 200,000 clones; just under 90% of them were singletons. The ten largest make up around 12% of the sample.

In Seattle, one collaborating source enrolled patients while the infection was active and tracked those patients longitudinally over the course of disease. Each collaborating institution followed its own protocols to collect whole blood in K2EDTA tubes. Collaborator samples were shipped for TCRbeta analysis as frozen whole blood, isolated PBMCs, or DNA extracted from either sample type. Trimming at the junction amounts to 3 bases on V and 6 bases on J, and the germline ends lie 7 bases apart. From the cysteine through the phenylalanine, the CDR3 covers 12 amino acids. The retained sequence is limited to the CDR3, 36 bases, with the frame set at the first base.

The sample comprised peripheral blood. The clonotype was recovered from a woman in her 70s with COVID-19, enrolled during active disease. The V gene is TRBV12-3 or TRBV12-4 and the J gene is TRBJ2-3, with the D gene not clear enough to name. The DNA is TGTGCCAGCAGTTTCGATAGCGATACGCAGTATTTT. Translation gives CASSFDSDTQYF.